A selection of T cell receptor beta chains follows, all from one sample in a study of cytomegalovirus exposure and HLA in healthy donors. The protocol was immunoSEQ multiplex PCR, while the TCRdb copy is restricted to in-frame clones and leaves out a portion. In the table there are roughly 120,000 clones, 85% to 95% of which are singletons. The sample comprised PBMCs. These TCRs come from a woman aged 18-30 years in good health and CMV-seronegative. Both conserved end residues are part of each CDR3. D genes are given only for firm matches. Expanded clones are given a class, and other clones once, few, many or no size at all.

j_gene: TRBJ1-1; v_gene: TRBV5-4; abundance: .; d_gene: .; CDR3aa: CASSLGAGLNTEAFF; CDR3nt: TGTGCCAGCAGCTTGGGGGCAGGCCTAAACACTGAAGCTTTCTTT
j_gene: TRBJ1-1; v_gene: TRBV2; abundance: .; d_gene: .; CDR3aa: CASSERRQPNTEAFF; CDR3nt: TGTGCCAGCAGTGAGCGGAGGCAGCCGAACACTGAAGCTTTCTTT
j_gene: TRBJ2-1; v_gene: TRBV5-6; abundance: .; d_gene: TRBD2; CDR3aa: CASTGTMGWNEQFF; CDR3nt: TGTGCCAGCACCGGGACTATGGGCTGGAATGAGCAGTTCTTC
j_gene: TRBJ2-1; v_gene: TRBV4-2; abundance: .; d_gene: TRBD2; CDR3aa: CASSQGLAGYNEQFF; CDR3nt: TGTGCCAGCAGCCAAGGACTAGCGGGGTACAATGAGCAGTTCTTC
j_gene: TRBJ2-7; v_gene: TRBV9; abundance: .; d_gene: .; CDR3aa: CASSVGGTVDYEQYF; CDR3nt: TGTGCCAGCAGCGTAGGTGGCACAGTTGACTACGAGCAGTACTTC
j_gene: TRBJ2-1; v_gene: TRBV7-2; abundance: .; d_gene: .; CDR3aa: CASSLGLTGSYNEQFF; CDR3nt: TGTGCCAGCAGCTTGGGACTTACTGGTTCCTACAATGAGCAGTTCTTC
j_gene: TRBJ1-2; v_gene: TRBV2; abundance: .; d_gene: .; CDR3aa: CASSLRSRDTYSNYGYTF; CDR3nt: TGTGCCAGCAGCCTCCGATCCCGGGACACCTACTCCAACTATGGCTACACCTTC
j_gene: TRBJ1-1; v_gene: TRBV9; abundance: .; d_gene: .; CDR3aa: CASSSLKSEAFF; CDR3nt: TGTGCCAGCAGCTCTCTAAAATCTGAAGCTTTCTTT
j_gene: TRBJ2-2; v_gene: TRBV2; abundance: .; d_gene: TRBD1; CDR3aa: CASRGQGTTGELFF; CDR3nt: TGTGCCAGCAGGGGACAGGGTACGACCGGGGAGCTGTTTTTT
j_gene: TRBJ2-3; v_gene: TRBV5-1; abundance: .; d_gene: .; CDR3aa: CASSYRAGSTDTQYF; CDR3nt: TGCGCCAGCAGCTACAGGGCCGGGTCGACAGATACGCAGTATTTT
j_gene: TRBJ1-2; v_gene: TRBV23-1; abundance: .; d_gene: .; CDR3aa: CASSQSFAGRGQLDYGYTF; CDR3nt: TGCGCCAGCAGTCAATCGTTTGCGGGGAGAGGGCAACTAGACTATGGCTACACCTTC
j_gene: TRBJ2-2; v_gene: TRBV7-8; abundance: .; d_gene: .; CDR3aa: CASSGAGELFF; CDR3nt: TGTGCCAGCTCGGGGGCCGGGGAGCTGTTTTTT
j_gene: TRBJ2-2; v_gene: TRBV7-8; abundance: .; d_gene: TRBD2; CDR3aa: CASSPLGGTINTGELFF; CDR3nt: TGTGCCAGCAGCCCCTTAGGTGGGACTATCAACACCGGGGAGCTGTTTTTT
j_gene: TRBJ1-2; v_gene: TRBV6-5; abundance: .; d_gene: .; CDR3aa: CASSPTGLRGYTF; CDR3nt: TGTGCCAGCAGTCCTACAGGGTTGAGAGGCTACACCTTC
j_gene: TRBJ2-7; v_gene: TRBV27; abundance: .; d_gene: .; CDR3aa: CASSLLGTRGYEQYF; CDR3nt: TGTGCCAGCAGTTTATTAGGAACAAGGGGGTACGAGCAGTACTTC
j_gene: TRBJ1-2; v_gene: TRBV9; abundance: .; d_gene: TRBD1; CDR3aa: CASTPSTGGLGYTF; CDR3nt: TGTGCCAGCACCCCGTCCACAGGGGGCCTGGGCTACACCTTC
j_gene: TRBJ1-1; v_gene: TRBV10-3; abundance: .; d_gene: .; CDR3aa: CAISESSMSGDTEAFF; CDR3nt: TGTGCCATCAGTGAGTCGAGTATGTCAGGGGACACTGAAGCTTTCTTT
j_gene: TRBJ2-2; v_gene: TRBV6-5; abundance: .; d_gene: TRBD1; CDR3aa: CASSYLIQGITGELFF; CDR3nt: TGTGCCAGCAGTTACCTCATACAGGGGATCACCGGGGAGCTGTTTTTT
j_gene: TRBJ2-3; v_gene: TRBV9; abundance: .; d_gene: TRBD2; CDR3aa: CASSVKLGTTTDTQYF; CDR3nt: TGTGCCAGCAGCGTAAAACTAGGGACTACAACAGATACGCAGTATTTT
j_gene: TRBJ1-1; v_gene: TRBV7-9; abundance: .; d_gene: TRBD1; CDR3aa: CASSLPGGQTEAFF; CDR3nt: TGTGCCAGCAGCTTACCAGGGGGCCAGACTGAAGCTTTCTTT
j_gene: TRBJ2-7; v_gene: TRBV30; abundance: .; d_gene: TRBD1; CDR3aa: CAWRLPGQKYEQYF; CDR3nt: TGTGCCTGGCGATTACCGGGACAGAAATACGAGCAGTACTTC
j_gene: TRBJ2-7; v_gene: TRBV5-6; abundance: .; d_gene: .; CDR3aa: CASSLAGSYEQYF; CDR3nt: TGTGCCAGCAGCTTAGCGGGTAGCTACGAGCAGTACTTC
j_gene: TRBJ2-3; v_gene: TRBV6-1; abundance: .; d_gene: .; CDR3aa: CASSASGLTDTQYF; CDR3nt: TGTGCCAGCAGTGCTTCGGGACTCACAGATACGCAGTATTTT
j_gene: TRBJ1-5; v_gene: TRBV5-4; abundance: .; d_gene: .; CDR3aa: CASSSNGGNQPQHF; CDR3nt: TGTGCCAGCAGCAGTAACGGGGGCAATCAGCCCCAGCATTTT
j_gene: TRBJ2-7; v_gene: TRBV19; abundance: once; d_gene: TRBD1; CDR3aa: CASATGVSEQYF; CDR3nt: TGTGCCAGTGCAACAGGGGTCTCCGAGCAGTACTTC
j_gene: TRBJ2-7; v_gene: TRBV5-6; abundance: .; d_gene: .; CDR3aa: CASKNAQYEQYF; CDR3nt: TGTGCCAGCAAGAACGCCCAGTACGAGCAGTACTTC
j_gene: TRBJ1-3; v_gene: TRBV28; abundance: .; d_gene: .; CDR3aa: CASSLSRLSSGNTIYF; CDR3nt: TGTGCCAGCAGTTTATCACGGTTGAGCTCTGGAAACACCATATATTTT
j_gene: TRBJ2-3; v_gene: TRBV10-3; abundance: .; d_gene: TRBD2; CDR3aa: CAISENPLAEEDTQYF; CDR3nt: TGTGCCATCAGTGAGAATCCCCTAGCGGAGGAAGATACGCAGTATTTT
j_gene: TRBJ1-3; v_gene: TRBV18; abundance: .; d_gene: .; CDR3aa: CASSLRGNGGNTIYF; CDR3nt: TGTGCCAGCTCACTACGGGGAAATGGTGGAAACACCATATATTTT
j_gene: TRBJ2-3; v_gene: TRBV6-5; abundance: .; d_gene: .; CDR3aa: CASSFRDISTDTQYF; CDR3nt: TGTGCCAGCAGTTTTCGGGACATTAGCACAGATACGCAGTATTTT
j_gene: TRBJ2-7; v_gene: TRBV30; abundance: .; d_gene: TRBD2; CDR3aa: CAWSFRSGSGNEQYF; CDR3nt: TGTGCCTGGAGTTTCCGAAGCGGGAGTGGGAACGAGCAGTACTTC
j_gene: TRBJ2-3; v_gene: TRBV6-4; abundance: .; d_gene: TRBD2; CDR3aa: CASSEAGGHTDTQYF; CDR3nt: TGTGCCAGCAGTGAAGCGGGGGGGCACACAGATACGCAGTATTTT
j_gene: TRBJ2-1; v_gene: TRBV5-1; abundance: .; d_gene: TRBD1; CDR3aa: CASSTGTGGSYNEQFF; CDR3nt: TGCGCCAGCAGCACCGGGACAGGGGGCTCCTACAATGAGCAGTTCTTC
j_gene: TRBJ2-7; v_gene: TRBV4-2; abundance: .; d_gene: .; CDR3aa: CASSQEGGGHYEQYF; CDR3nt: TGTGCCAGCAGCCAAGAAGGGGGGGGACACTACGAGCAGTACTTC
j_gene: TRBJ1-1; v_gene: TRBV9; abundance: .; d_gene: .; CDR3aa: CASSVGAQGVTEAFF; CDR3nt: TGTGCCAGCAGCGTAGGAGCCCAAGGGGTAACTGAAGCTTTCTTT
j_gene: TRBJ1-6; v_gene: TRBV19; abundance: .; d_gene: .; CDR3aa: CASSPTGSSYNSPLHF; CDR3nt: TGTGCCAGTAGTCCGACGGGAAGCTCCTATAATTCACCCCTCCACTTT
j_gene: TRBJ2-7; v_gene: TRBV28; abundance: .; d_gene: .; CDR3aa: CASGSGKQYF; CDR3nt: TGTGCCAGCGGGTCGGGTAAGCAGTACTTC
j_gene: TRBJ1-3; v_gene: TRBV5-1; abundance: .; d_gene: TRBD1; CDR3aa: CASSLYYRGTQISHRNTIYF; CDR3nt: TGCGCCAGCAGCTTGTACTACAGGGGGACGCAGATTTCCCACCGAAACACCATATATTTT
j_gene: TRBJ2-5; v_gene: TRBV6-1; abundance: .; d_gene: .; CDR3aa: CASSELLRADRQETQYF; CDR3nt: TGTGCCAGCAGTGAACTTTTGCGAGCGGACCGCCAAGAGACCCAGTACTTC
j_gene: TRBJ2-7; v_gene: TRBV11-2; abundance: .; d_gene: TRBD1; CDR3aa: CASSLVRTGLIYEQYF; CDR3nt: TGTGCCAGCAGCTTAGTTCGGACAGGGTTAATCTACGAGCAGTACTTC
j_gene: TRBJ2-2; v_gene: TRBV28; abundance: .; d_gene: TRBD1; CDR3aa: CASSLSGTGKTGELFF; CDR3nt: TGTGCCAGCAGTTTATCCGGGACAGGGAAAACCGGGGAGCTGTTTTTT
j_gene: TRBJ2-2; v_gene: TRBV25-1; abundance: .; d_gene: .; CDR3aa: CASSEYSGPLGELFF; CDR3nt: TGTGCCAGCAGTGAATATTCAGGGCCCCTCGGGGAGCTGTTTTTT
j_gene: TRBJ2-7; v_gene: TRBV6-1; abundance: .; d_gene: TRBD2; CDR3aa: CASSESGLAVIYEQYF; CDR3nt: TGTGCCAGCAGTGAATCGGGACTAGCGGTAATCTACGAGCAGTACTTC
j_gene: TRBJ1-5; v_gene: TRBV28; abundance: .; d_gene: .; CDR3aa: CASYKVWGRVGQPQHF; CDR3nt: TGTGCCAGCTATAAGGTGTGGGGGCGAGTTGGTCAGCCCCAGCATTTT
j_gene: TRBJ2-1; v_gene: TRBV28; abundance: .; d_gene: TRBD2; CDR3aa: CASSPVGLAGRNEQFF; CDR3nt: TGTGCCAGCAGTCCGGTAGGACTAGCGGGGAGGAATGAGCAGTTCTTC
j_gene: TRBJ2-7; v_gene: TRBV7-9; abundance: .; d_gene: .; CDR3aa: CASSLFQGGDEQYF; CDR3nt: TGTGCCAGCAGCTTATTCCAGGGCGGTGACGAGCAGTACTTC
j_gene: TRBJ2-3; v_gene: TRBV28; abundance: .; d_gene: .; CDR3aa: CASSPEQGMADTQYF; CDR3nt: TGTGCCAGCAGTCCGGAACAGGGAATGGCAGATACGCAGTATTTT
j_gene: TRBJ1-4; v_gene: TRBV25-1; abundance: .; d_gene: TRBD1; CDR3aa: CASSDRGRDEKLFF; CDR3nt: TGTGCCAGCAGTGACAGGGGGCGCGATGAAAAACTGTTTTTT
j_gene: TRBJ2-1; v_gene: TRBV2; abundance: .; d_gene: TRBD2; CDR3aa: CASSEGTSGNNEQFF; CDR3nt: TGTGCCAGCAGTGAAGGGACTAGCGGCAACAATGAGCAGTTCTTC
j_gene: TRBJ2-5; v_gene: TRBV6-5; abundance: .; d_gene: .; CDR3aa: CASSYSLGSETQYF; CDR3nt: TGTGCCAGCAGTTACTCTTTGGGCTCAGAGACCCAGTACTTC
j_gene: TRBJ1-4; v_gene: TRBV6-1; abundance: .; d_gene: .; CDR3aa: CASSDPAGGRNEKLFF; CDR3nt: TGTGCCAGCAGTGATCCCGCAGGAGGGCGCAATGAAAAACTGTTTTTT
j_gene: TRBJ1-4; v_gene: TRBV6-1; abundance: .; d_gene: .; CDR3aa: CASSVGVVNEKLFF; CDR3nt: TGTGCCAGCAGCGTCGGGGTGGTTAATGAAAAACTGTTTTTT
j_gene: TRBJ1-6; v_gene: TRBV6-5; abundance: .; d_gene: .; CDR3aa: CASSFGTELLTLHF; CDR3nt: TGTGCCAGCAGTTTCGGGACTGAGCTTTTAACCCTCCACTTT
j_gene: TRBJ2-1; v_gene: TRBV9; abundance: .; d_gene: TRBD2; CDR3aa: CASSVSSGTGNEQFF; CDR3nt: TGTGCCAGCAGCGTTTCTAGCGGGACGGGGAATGAGCAGTTCTTC
j_gene: TRBJ1-1; v_gene: TRBV7-9; abundance: once; d_gene: .; CDR3aa: CASSPTNSLNTEAFF; CDR3nt: TGTGCCAGCAGCCCGACCAATAGCCTGAACACTGAAGCTTTCTTT